The clone carrying this TCR beta chain has only one observation. The CDR3 spans 14 residues. Germline CDR1 and CDR2: SQVTM and ANQGSEA. Between the trimmed V and J ends, which lost 0 bases and 6 bases, there was a span of 15 bases. The use of genomic DNA as template underpinned the TCR beta VDJ and CDR3 profiling. A single record per CDR3 protein comes from TCRdb applying MiXCR to the reads. Of 200,000 to 250,000 distinct CDR3 sequences in the sample, around 45% were seen once. The sample originates from a study of CD8+CD57+ T cells in acquired aplastic anemia. CD8+CD57+ cell expansion, shown by flow cytometry, had occurred in the patients selected for sequencing.

The chain carries TRBV29-1 and TRBJ2-7; D may match TRBD1 or TRBD2 (5 bases each). This receptor was obtained from a human donor with aplastic anemia. The sample consisted of sorted CD4+, CD8+, or CD8+CD57+ T cells (not recorded which) from PBMCs. The CDR3 reads CSVEEAVGVSEQYF. CDR3 sequence (DNA): TGCAGCGTTGAAGAGGCGGTGGGGGTCTCCGAGCAGTACTTC.